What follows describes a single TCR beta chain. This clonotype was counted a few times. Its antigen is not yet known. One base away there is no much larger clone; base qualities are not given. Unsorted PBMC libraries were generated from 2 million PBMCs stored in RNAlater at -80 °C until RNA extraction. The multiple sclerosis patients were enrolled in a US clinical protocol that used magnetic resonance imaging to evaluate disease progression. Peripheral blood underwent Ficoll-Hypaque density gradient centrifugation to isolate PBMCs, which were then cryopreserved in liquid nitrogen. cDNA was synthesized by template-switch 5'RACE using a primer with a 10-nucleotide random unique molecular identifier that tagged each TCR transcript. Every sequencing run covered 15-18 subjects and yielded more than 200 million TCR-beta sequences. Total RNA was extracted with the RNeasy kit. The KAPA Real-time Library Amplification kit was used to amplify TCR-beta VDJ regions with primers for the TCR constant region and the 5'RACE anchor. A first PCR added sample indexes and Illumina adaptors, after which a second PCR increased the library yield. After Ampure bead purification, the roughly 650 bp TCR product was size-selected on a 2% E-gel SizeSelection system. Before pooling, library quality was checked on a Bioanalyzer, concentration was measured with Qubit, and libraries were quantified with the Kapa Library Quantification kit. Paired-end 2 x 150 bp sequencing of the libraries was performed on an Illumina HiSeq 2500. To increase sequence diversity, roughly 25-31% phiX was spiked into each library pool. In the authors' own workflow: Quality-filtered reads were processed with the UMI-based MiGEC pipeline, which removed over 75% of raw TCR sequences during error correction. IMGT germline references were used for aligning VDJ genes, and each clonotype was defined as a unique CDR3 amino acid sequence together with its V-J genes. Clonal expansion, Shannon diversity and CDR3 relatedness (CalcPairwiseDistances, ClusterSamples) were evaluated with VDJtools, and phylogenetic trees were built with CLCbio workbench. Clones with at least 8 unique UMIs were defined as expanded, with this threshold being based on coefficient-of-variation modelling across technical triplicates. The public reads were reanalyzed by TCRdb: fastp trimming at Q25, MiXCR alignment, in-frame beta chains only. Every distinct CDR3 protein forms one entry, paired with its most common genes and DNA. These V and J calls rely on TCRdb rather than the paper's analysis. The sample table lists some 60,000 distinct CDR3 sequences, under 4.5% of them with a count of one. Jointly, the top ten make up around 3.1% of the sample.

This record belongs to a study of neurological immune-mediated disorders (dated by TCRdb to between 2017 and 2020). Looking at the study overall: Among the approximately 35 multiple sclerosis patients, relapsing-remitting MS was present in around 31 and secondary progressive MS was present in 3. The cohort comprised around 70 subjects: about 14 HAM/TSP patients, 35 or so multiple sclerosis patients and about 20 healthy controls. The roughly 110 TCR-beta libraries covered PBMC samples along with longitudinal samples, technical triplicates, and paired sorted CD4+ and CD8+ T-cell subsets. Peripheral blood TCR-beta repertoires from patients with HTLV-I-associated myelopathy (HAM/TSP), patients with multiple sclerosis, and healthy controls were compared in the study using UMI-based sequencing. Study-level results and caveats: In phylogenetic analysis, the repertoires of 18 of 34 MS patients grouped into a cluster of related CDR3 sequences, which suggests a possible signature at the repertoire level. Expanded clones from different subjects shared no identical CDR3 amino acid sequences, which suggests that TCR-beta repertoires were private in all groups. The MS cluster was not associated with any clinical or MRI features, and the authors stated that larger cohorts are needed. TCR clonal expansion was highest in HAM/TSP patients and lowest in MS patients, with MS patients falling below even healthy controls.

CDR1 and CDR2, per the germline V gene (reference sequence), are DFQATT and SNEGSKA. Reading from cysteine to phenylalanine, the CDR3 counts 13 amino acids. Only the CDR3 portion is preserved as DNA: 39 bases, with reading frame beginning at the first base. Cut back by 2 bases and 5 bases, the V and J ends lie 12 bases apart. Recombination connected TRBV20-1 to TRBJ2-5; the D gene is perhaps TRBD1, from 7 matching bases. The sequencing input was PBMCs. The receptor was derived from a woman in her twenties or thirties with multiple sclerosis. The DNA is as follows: TGCAGTGCTAGACCGACAGGGAGGGAGACCCAGTACTTC. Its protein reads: CSARPTGRETQYF.